Sequencing of this T cell receptor (beta chain) was carried out in a study of OX40 agonist ivuxolimab in advanced cancers. Across the whole study: Participants averaged 60 years of age (range about 23 to 80) and were around 80% male.

Generated by immunoSEQ multiplex PCR, the TCRdb table keeps only in-frame clones and is missing some. The table includes some 70,000 clones, roughly 90% detected once. General study points: Within 6 weeks, CD4+ and CD8+ blood T cells expanded clonally at 0.1 to 3.0 mg/kg.

Between the trimmed V and J ends, which lost 0 bases and 5 bases, there was a span of 12 bases. The germline gives CDR1 SGHRS, CDR2 YFSETQ. The CDR3 runs 15 residues. For this clone: The antigen is unknown.

The sequences come from CD4+ or CD8+ T cells sorted from blood, collected in a trial of the OX40 agonist ivuxolimab. The genes are TRBV5-1 and TRBJ2-1; D may correspond to TRBD1 or TRBD2 (5 bases each). The clonotype comes from an adult with an advanced solid tumor such as melanoma, head and neck, liver or kidney cancer. CDR3 sequence (DNA): TGCGCCAGCAGCTTGGGGGGGACCGTTAACAATGAGCAGTTCTTC. It specifies CASSLGGTVNNEQFF. The full variable domain, with the rest looked up from reference TRBV5-1 and TRBJ2-1, is KAGVTQTPRYLIKTRGQQVTLSCSPISGHRSVSWYQQTPGQGLQFLFEYFSETQRNKGNFPGRFSGRQFSNSRSEMNVSTLELGDSALYLCASSLGGTVNNEQFFGPGTRLTVL.